This T cell receptor (beta chain) was documented in a study of blood T cell repertoires in COVID-19 (TCRdb year 2020). Regarding the study in general: Samples from collaborators originated in the United States, Italy and Spain and spanned both the acute and convalescent phases of COVID-19. The prospective study material was composed of cDNA or gDNA derived from T cells, B-cell-depleted T cells, or PBMCs. Subjects who had been exposed to COVID-19, were actively infected with it, or had recovered from it provided the deeply sampled blood TCRbeta repertoires that made up the dataset. A de-identified subject ID, COVID-19 status, age in years and sex were almost always included in the sample metadata. Where available, HLA class I and class II types were taken from metadata supplied by the sample provider and were not determined by assay-based typing. The repertoires were released in a freely available public database meant as a resource for research on the immune response to SARS-CoV-2. The samples were drawn from two sources: the first 160 participants of the ongoing ImmuneRACE study, and 1,200 or so subjects contributed by 6 global collaborators. What the work shows at the level of the full study, not this receptor alone: How much clinical and demographic metadata was included differed by source and by participant, and the metadata was provided uncurated.

Including cysteine and phenylalanine, the CDR3 has 16 amino acids. The only DNA kept is the CDR3, 48 bases in frame from the first base. Taken from the germline V gene, the CDR1 and CDR2 loops are SGDLS and YYNGEE. Trimming removed 4 bases from V and 5 bases from J; the gene matches leave 9 bases unexplained. Participants in the prospective study were aged roughly 18 to 89 years, lived in 24 United States geographic areas, and enrolled through a virtual design. To assign participants to cohorts, the prospective study relied on clinical history that participants themselves reported in a screening survey and a study questionnaire. ImmuneRACE Cohort 3 recovered participants were defined by two consecutive negative NP/OP PCR tests, healthcare professional clearance, or symptom resolution. Mobile phlebotomists in the prospective study collected whole blood, serum and a nasopharyngeal or oropharyngeal swab from every participant. Prospective study participants could optionally give additional blood draws and questionnaires over a roughly 2-month period. Before DNA extraction, prospective study blood samples were shipped either frozen or at room temperature.

Details on this clone: Its binding antigen is unknown. No per-base quality is available; no much larger clone lies one base away.

TCRbeta CDR3 regions were amplified from genomic DNA using the immunoSEQ Assay, a bias-controlled multiplex PCR. On the study's bioinformatics: The number of nucleated cells in each sample was estimated from the amplification of reference gene primers within the assay. To quantify the absolute abundance of each unique TCRbeta CDR3 rearrangement, sequence reads were collapsed and filtered. Productive Simpson clonality was computed per sample as the square root of Simpson's diversity index over productive rearrangements. Not all clones reach the TCRdb copy of this immuneACCESS table, which keeps in-frame sequences only. Checked studies attribute under half of the gap to unresolved V genes and leave the rest unexplained. The DNA gave D and trimming, while V, J and clone size come from that table. Here the sample has under 300,000 clones; under 90% occur a single time. 1.9% of the sample is in the top ten clones.

Sequenced material: PBMCs or T cells enriched from blood (not recorded which). The source of this sequence is a woman in her fifties or sixties who had recovered from COVID-19. The rearranged segments are TRBV9 and TRBJ2-2; 9 central bases correspond to TRBD2. The sequenced DNA is TGTGCCAGCAGCTGGGGGCCCGCGGGAGGGACCGGGGAGCTGTTTTTT. This is translated as CASSWGPAGGTGELFF.